This T cell receptor (beta chain) is drawn from a study of T cell responses to AZD1222 COVID-19 vaccine. It was second doses at about 4 or about 12 weeks that were pooled. Findings and caveats of the study: The number of AZD1222 recipients seropositive at baseline was only five to seven.

Trimming cost V 5 bases and J 10 bases; bases outside gene matches: 9. The CDR3 length is 15 residues. In germline, CDR1 is MNHEY, CDR2 SVGEGT. Measured with immunoSEQ multiplex PCR; TCRdb has only the in-frame clones, and not every one. The sample shows approximately 270,000 clones, roughly 93% of them seen only once. With regard to this clone: Its cognate antigen is unknown.

Sequenced here: peripheral blood, sampled 28 days after the second AZD1222 dose. V usage is TRBV6-2 or TRBV6-3 and J usage is TRBJ2-1, with 12 positions matching TRBD2. The sequence came from an adult who received the AZD1222 COVID-19 vaccine. The DNA of the CDR3 is TGTGCCAGCAGTCTACCACTAGCGGGAGGTAGCGAGCAGTTCTTC. This gives the protein CASSLPLAGGSEQFF.